Following are 12 T cell receptor beta chains from one sample sequenced in a study of OX40 agonist ivuxolimab in advanced cancers. Sequencing used immunoSEQ multiplex PCR; TCRdb keeps in-frame clones, though not all of them. In the table there are 55,000 to 60,000 clones, approximately 88% of which are singletons. Sequencing was performed on CD4+ or CD8+ T cells sorted from blood, taken in a trial of the OX40 agonist ivuxolimab. Every receptor here comes from an adult with an advanced solid tumor such as melanoma, head and neck, liver or kidney cancer.

This rearrangement joins TRBV15 to TRBJ1-1; TRBD1 might be the D (6 bases). Germline loops: CDR1 LNHNV, CDR2 YYDKDF (reference sequence). This CDR3 contains 15 residues. V gave up 0 bases and J gave up 5 bases, with 13 bases separating them. The CDR3 spells CATSRDPGAETEAFF. Written as DNA, the CDR3 is TGTGCCACCAGCAGAGATCCGGGGGCGGAGACTGAAGCTTTCTTT.

The J gene is TRBJ2-5, the V gene TRBV11-1, with TRBD1 as a possible D gene (5 bases). Germline V gives CDR1 SGHAT, CDR2 FQDESV (reference sequence). The germline V and J ends were trimmed by 5 bases and 4 bases, with 17 bases remaining between them. The CDR3 is made up of 15 amino acids. As DNA, the CDR3 is TGTGCCAGCAGCCGCGCGTCCTCAAGGGGAGAGACCCAGTACTTC. Residues: CASSRASSRGETQYF.

This rearrangement joins TRBV7-6 to TRBJ2-7; possibly TRBD2 for D (5 bases). The germline V and J ends were trimmed by 5 bases and 0 bases, with 11 bases remaining between them. The CDR3 has 14 residues. Looked up from germline, CDR1 is SGHVS and CDR2 is FNYEAQ. CDR3: CASSPDSSSYEQYF. The CDR3 DNA reads as TGTGCCAGCAGCCCGGACTCCAGCTCCTACGAGCAGTACTTC.

The chain's CDR3 is CASSDPGTIPTNEQFF. DNA of the CDR3: TGTGCCAGTAGTGATCCCGGGACAATTCCTACCAATGAGCAGTTCTTC. The chain carries TRBV19 and TRBJ2-1; TRBD1 is a possible D gene (6 bases). Trimming removed 5 bases from V and 6 bases from J, with 20 bases in between. CDR3 size: 16 residues. The V gene's germline CDR1 is LNHDA and CDR2 SQIVND (reference sequence).

This rearrangement joins TRBV6-5 to TRBJ1-4, with 7 bases fitting TRBD1. J lost 6 bases, V lost 3 bases, and 7 bases had no gene match. In germline, CDR1 is MNHEY, CDR2 SVGAGI. The CDR3 is made up of 15 amino acids. Here the CDR3 reads CASSYSRDSYEKLFF. The DNA of the CDR3 is TGTGCCAGCAGTTATTCTCGGGACAGTTATGAAAAACTGTTTTTT.

This chain connects TRBV11-2 to TRBJ2-1; the D gene could be TRBD1 or TRBD2 (6 bases each). V dropped 5 bases and J dropped 4 bases, with 18 bases sitting between them. Germline assignment: CDR1 SGHAT and CDR2 FQNNGV. This CDR3 is 16 amino acids long. The CDR3, as DNA: TGTGCCAGCAGCCCATCTCTGGAGGGGGGTTACAATGAGCAGTTCTTC. It translates to CASSPSLEGGYNEQFF.

V usage is TRBV9 and J usage is TRBJ2-2, with 11 nucleotides matching TRBD2. V trimming: 0 bases; J trimming: 5 bases; junction bases outside the gene matches: 9. This CDR3 spans 18 amino acids. Germline CDR1 reads SGDLS; CDR2 reads YYNGEE. Written as DNA, the CDR3 is TGTGCCAGCAGCGTAGGTCCTAGCGGGAGGTATTGGACCGGGGAGCTGTTTTTT. Protein sequence: CASSVGPSGRYWTGELFF.

This clone was counted once. This rearrangement joins TRBV15 to TRBJ2-7; D is unresolved. V lost 0 bases to trimming and J lost 1 base, with 16 bases between them. Germline lookup yields CDR1 LNHNV and CDR2 YYDKDF (reference sequence). This CDR3 has 17 residues. The CDR3 DNA reads as TGTGCCACCAGCAGAGAAACGGGCCCCGAAAGTTCCTACGAGCAGTACTTC. The encoded protein is CATSRETGPESSYEQYF.

CDR3 sequence: CASSYDSGASYEQYF. The CDR3 coding sequence is TGTGCCAGCAGTTACGATAGCGGGGCCTCCTACGAGCAGTACTTC. V gene TRBV6-5 combines with J gene TRBJ2-7, with 8 bases identical to TRBD2. Germline V lookup: CDR1 MNHEY, CDR2 SVGAGI. J gave up 0 bases and V 2 bases, and 3 bases lay outside the gene matches. The CDR3 consists of 15 residues.

The chain combines TRBV21-1 with TRBJ1-1; the D call in the table, TRBD1, was not verified against the DNA. TRBV21-1 constitutes a pseudogene. The CDR3 covers 15 residues. CDR3 amino acids: CASSTHRDPTGEAFF. The CDR3 region has the DNA TGTGCCAGCAGCACCCACAGGGACCCTACCGGTGAAGCTTTCTTT.

The chain recombines TRBV18 with TRBJ1-4; maybe TRBD1 (5 bases). Trimming pared 0 bases from V and 8 bases from J, leaving 13 bases between. The CDR3 runs 15 residues. Germline V lookup: CDR1 KGHSH, CDR2 LQKENI. The CDR3 region is CASSPPAGRGEKLFF. In DNA, the CDR3 is TGTGCCAGCTCACCACCGGCAGGGCGTGGAGAAAAACTGTTTTTT.

This chain joins TRBV28 and TRBJ2-7; possibly TRBD2 for D (5 bases). Trimming left V 2 bases short and J 0 bases short, with 14 bases between. Germline V gene lookup returns CDR1 MDHEN and CDR2 SYDVKM. This CDR3 comprises 16 residues. The CDR3 spells CASSLSGRGSSYEQYF. As DNA, the CDR3 is TGTGCCAGCAGTTTAAGTGGGAGAGGAAGCTCCTACGAGCAGTACTTC.